This T cell receptor (beta chain) came from a study of cytomegalovirus exposure and HLA in healthy donors. Whole-study context: Some 85 million unique TCRs, all from HLA-typed donors, were included in an early release of the data.

This PCR relied on a set of 60 Vbeta primers and 13 Jbeta primers. As processed by the authors: Around 10 million shared chains were among approximately 80 million unique TCR beta chains counted in a later analysis. Sequencing used immunoSEQ multiplex PCR; TCRdb keeps in-frame clones, though not all of them. V and J calls and clone size follow that table, whereas D and trimming were derived from the DNA. The sample has over 100,000 clones, about 62% seen once. The CDR3 contains 13 residues. Trimming left V 5 bases short and J 6 bases short, with 13 bases between. Germline CDR1 reads SGHAT; CDR2 reads FQNNGV.

Sequencing was carried out using PBMCs. The V and J genes are TRBV11-2 and TRBJ1-1, with TRBD1 as a possible D gene (6 bases). The origin of this receptor is a woman aged 40 to 49 in good health and CMV-seropositive. CDR3 in DNA: TGTGCCAGCAGCCTTGGACAGATCCCTGAAGCTTTCTTT. Translating it yields CASSLGQIPEAFF.